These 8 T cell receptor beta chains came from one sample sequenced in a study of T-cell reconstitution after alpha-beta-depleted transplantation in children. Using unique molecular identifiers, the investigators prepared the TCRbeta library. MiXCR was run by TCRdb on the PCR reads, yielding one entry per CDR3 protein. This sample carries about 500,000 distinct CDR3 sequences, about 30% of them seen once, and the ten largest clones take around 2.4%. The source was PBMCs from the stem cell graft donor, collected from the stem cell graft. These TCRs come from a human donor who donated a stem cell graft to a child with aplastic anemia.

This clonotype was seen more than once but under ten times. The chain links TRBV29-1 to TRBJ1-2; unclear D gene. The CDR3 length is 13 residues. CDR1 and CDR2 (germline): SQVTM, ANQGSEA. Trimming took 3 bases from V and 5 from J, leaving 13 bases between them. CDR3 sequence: CSVEVGRLYGYTF. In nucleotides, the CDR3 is TGCAGCGTTGAGGTCGGACGTCTTTATGGCTACACCTTC.

CDR3 bases: TGTGCCAGCAGCACCCCGACAGAAACCTACGAGCAGTACTTC. Protein: CASSTPTETYEQYF. V is TRBV7-9 and J is TRBJ2-7; maybe TRBD1 (5 bases). Per germline, CDR1 SEHNR and CDR2 FQNEAQ (reference sequence). The CDR3 loop spans 14 amino acids. The V end lost 5 bases, the J end lost 2 bases, and 13 bases lay between the germline ends.

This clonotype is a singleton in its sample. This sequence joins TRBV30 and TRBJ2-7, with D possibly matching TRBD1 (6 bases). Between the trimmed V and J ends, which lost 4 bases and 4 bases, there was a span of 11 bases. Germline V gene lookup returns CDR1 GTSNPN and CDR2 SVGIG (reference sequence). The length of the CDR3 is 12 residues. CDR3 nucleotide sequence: TGTGCCTGGACCCTACAGGGATACGAGCAGTACTTC. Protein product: CAWTLQGYEQYF.

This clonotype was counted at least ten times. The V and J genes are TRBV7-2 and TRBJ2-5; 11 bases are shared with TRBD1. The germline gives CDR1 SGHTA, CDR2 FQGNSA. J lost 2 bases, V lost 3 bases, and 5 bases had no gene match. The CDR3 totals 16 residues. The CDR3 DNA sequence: TGTGCCAGCAGCTTGGGCGGGACAGGGGGACAAGAGACCCAGTACTTC. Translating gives CASSLGGTGGQETQYF.

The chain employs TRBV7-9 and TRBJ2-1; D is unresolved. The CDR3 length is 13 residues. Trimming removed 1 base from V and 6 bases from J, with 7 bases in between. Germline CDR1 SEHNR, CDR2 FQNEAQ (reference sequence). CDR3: CASSLVGFNEQFF. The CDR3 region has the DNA TGTGCCAGCAGCTTAGTCGGGTTCAATGAGCAGTTCTTC.

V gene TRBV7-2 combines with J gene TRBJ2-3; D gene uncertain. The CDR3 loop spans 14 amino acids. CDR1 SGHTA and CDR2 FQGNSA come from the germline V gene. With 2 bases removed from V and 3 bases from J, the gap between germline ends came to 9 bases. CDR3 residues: CASSLIRSTDTQYF. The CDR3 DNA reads TGTGCCAGCAGCTTAATACGATCAACAGATACGCAGTATTTT.

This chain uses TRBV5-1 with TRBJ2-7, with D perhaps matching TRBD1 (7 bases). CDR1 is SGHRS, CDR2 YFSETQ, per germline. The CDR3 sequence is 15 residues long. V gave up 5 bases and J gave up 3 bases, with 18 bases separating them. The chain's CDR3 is CASSLQGGGDYEQYF. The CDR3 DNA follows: TGCGCCAGCAGTCTCCAGGGGGGTGGAGACTACGAGCAGTACTTC.

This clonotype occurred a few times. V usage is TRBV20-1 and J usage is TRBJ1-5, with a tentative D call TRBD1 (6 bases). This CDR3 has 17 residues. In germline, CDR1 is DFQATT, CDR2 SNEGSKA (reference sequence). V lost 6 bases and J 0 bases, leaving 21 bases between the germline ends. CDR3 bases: TGCAGTGCGCACACTATCGGGGGCCCCTCTAGCAATCAGCCCCAGCATTTT. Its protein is CSAHTIGGPSSNQPQHF.